A single sample is the source of the 18 T cell receptor beta chains below, sequenced in a study of OX40 agonist ivuxolimab in advanced cancers. Profiled with immunoSEQ multiplex PCR; TCRdb holds only in-frame clones, not every one. The repertoire holds roughly 20,000 clones, with 84% as singletons. The source was CD4+ or CD8+ T cells sorted from blood, collected in a trial of the OX40 agonist ivuxolimab. These receptor sequences come from an adult with an advanced solid tumor such as melanoma, head and neck, liver or kidney cancer.

The CDR3 DNA reads TGTGCCAGTAGTATTCAGGATTTCACAGATACGCAGTATTTT. Translating gives CASSIQDFTDTQYF. The rearrangement uses TRBV19 and TRBJ2-3; D unresolved. V lost 3 bases to trimming and J lost 2 bases, with 9 bases between them. The CDR3 is made up of 14 amino acids. Germline CDR1 is LNHDA and CDR2 is SQIVND (reference sequence).

This sequence joins TRBV23-1 and TRBJ1-1; D not resolved. TRBV23-1 is an open reading frame whose function is uncertain. Deletions cut 0 bases from V and 1 base from J, with 3 bases between. The CDR3 covers 13 residues. The CDR3 here is CASSQSRNTEAFF. Written as DNA, the CDR3 is TGCGCCAGCAGTCAATCGAGGAACACTGAAGCTTTCTTT.

With respect to this clone: A junction boundary mismatches the germline segment, possibly from a read error. This same CDR3 is encoded by further DNA sequences in the sample. This chain connects TRBV19 to TRBJ1-5; D not resolved. In germline, CDR1 is LNHDA, CDR2 SQIVND (reference sequence). The CDR3 is made up of 15 amino acids. The CDR3 spells CASSTLKGGNQPQHF. The CDR3 DNA follows: TGTGCCAGTAGTACCCTAAAGGGCGGCAATCAGCCCCAGCATTTC.

The rearrangement uses TRBV18 and TRBJ2-5, with 7 bases matching TRBD1. The J call may be wrong; the DNA end is better matched by TRBJ2-7. Germline values: CDR1 KGHSH, CDR2 LQKENI. The CDR3 contains 12 residues. For the CDR3, the DNA is TGTGCCAGCTCACCGACAGGGAACGAGCAGTACTTC. The encoded protein is CASSPTGNEQYF.

Comment on this clone: Within the sample, other DNA sequences also encode this same CDR3. This chain links TRBV10-3 with TRBJ1-1; no firm D call. Trimming left V 0 bases short and J 1 base short, with 9 bases between. The CDR3 is made up of 15 amino acids. Germline loops: CDR1 ENHRY, CDR2 SYGVKD. CDR3: CAISESSSANTEAFF. CDR3 in DNA: TGTGCCATCAGTGAGTCGAGTTCAGCGAACACTGAAGCTTTCTTT.

This chain links TRBV5-6 with TRBJ1-2; weak D call: TRBD1 (5 bases). V gave up 4 bases and J gave up 4 bases, with 11 bases separating them. This CDR3 has 13 residues. Germline V gives CDR1 SGHDT, CDR2 YYEEEE. This CDR3 is CASSGDSVYGYTF. The DNA for the CDR3 is TGTGCCAGCAGCGGTGACAGCGTCTATGGCTACACCTTC.

The chain is built from TRBV19 and TRBJ2-2; 9 nucleotides match TRBD2. Trimming removed 10 bases from V and 0 bases from J; junction bases left unmatched: 12. CDR1 is LNHDA, CDR2 SQIVND, per germline (reference sequence). The CDR3 loop spans 17 amino acids. This CDR3 reads CATDSGSMFSNTGELFF. The CDR3 coding sequence is TGTGCCACCGATAGCGGGAGCATGTTCTCGAACACCGGGGAGCTGTTTTTT.

V is TRBV5-1 and J is TRBJ2-3; 7 bases are a match to TRBD1. Unmatched junction bases numbered 4, after V lost 2 bases and J lost 4 bases. This CDR3 comprises 14 residues. Germline values: CDR1 SGHRS, CDR2 YFSETQ. The CDR3 nucleotides are TGCGCCAGCAGCTTTCGGACAGGCTCAGATACGCAGTATTTT. Its protein product is CASSFRTGSDTQYF.

The chain couples TRBV10-3 to TRBJ2-1, with 9 bases matching TRBD2. Trimming at V came to 4 bases and at J to 1 base, leaving 5 bases not matched to a gene. The CDR3 is 16 residues long. The germline CDR1 and CDR2 sequences are ENHRY and SYGVKD. The CDR3 nucleotides are TGTGCCATCAGTGCGCGGGAGGGGGCGTCCTACAATGAGCAGTTCTTC. Its protein is CAISAREGASYNEQFF.

This sequence joins TRBV7-2 and TRBJ2-2; D gene uncertain. The CDR3 totals 15 residues. In germline, CDR1 is SGHTA, CDR2 FQGNSA. Trimming cost V 1 base and J 0 bases, with 6 bases left between them. The CDR3 loop is CASSLVLANTGELFF. The CDR3 DNA follows: TGTGCCAGCAGCTTAGTGCTCGCGAACACCGGGGAGCTGTTTTTT.

This sequence joins TRBV4-1 and TRBJ2-5; D is perhaps TRBD1 or TRBD2 (6 bases each). This CDR3 is 20 amino acids long. Germline CDR1 MGHRA, CDR2 YSYEKL. The V end was cut by 0 bases, the J end by 5 bases, with 28 bases between. The CDR3 coding sequence is TGCGCCAGCAGCCAAGATATGGGCGCCGGGGGCTTCGGCGGTAGGGAGACCCAGTACTTC. It encodes CASSQDMGAGGFGGRETQYF.

The rearrangement links TRBV27 to TRBJ2-1; 7 positions agree with TRBD1. J lost 4 bases, V lost 3 bases, and 3 bases had no gene match. Germline V CDR1 and CDR2: MNHEY, SMNVEV (reference sequence). The CDR3 spans 14 residues. The CDR3 reads CASSFTTGYNEQFF. As DNA, the CDR3 is TGTGCCAGCAGTTTCACGACAGGGTACAATGAGCAGTTCTTC.

The chain links TRBV19 to TRBJ2-7; 7 bases agree with TRBD2. After removal of 6 bases from V and 1 base from J, the junction contained 6 bases not matched to a gene. Germline values: CDR1 LNHDA, CDR2 SQIVND (reference sequence). CDR3 length: 14 residues. The CDR3 loop reads CASSTGGGSYEQYF. CDR3 DNA sequence: TGTGCCAGTAGCACGGGAGGTGGTTCCTACGAGCAGTACTTC.

The chain couples TRBV30 to TRBJ2-5; no reliable D call. Germline values: CDR1 GTSNPN, CDR2 SVGIG (reference sequence). This CDR3 is built from 12 residues. Trimming removed 1 base from V and 3 bases from J, with 6 bases in between. The CDR3 DNA sequence: TGTGCCTGGAGTGGATACAAAGAGACCCAGTACTTC. Amino acids: CAWSGYKETQYF.

The chain is built from TRBV2 and TRBJ1-2; tentatively, D is TRBD1 (6 bases). The CDR3 is made up of 13 amino acids. V lost 1 base and J 11 bases, leaving 14 bases between the germline ends. Germline assignment: CDR1 SNHLY and CDR2 FYNNEI. The CDR3 here is CASSEGYVGAYTF. The CDR3 DNA reads as TGTGCCAGCAGTGAAGGATATGTGGGGGCATACACCTTC.

This rearrangement joins TRBV12-5 to TRBJ1-2; D is uncertain. Germline CDR1 LGHNT, CDR2 FRNRAP. Trimming removed 5 bases from V and 4 bases from J, with 14 bases in between. CDR3 length: 14 amino acids. The CDR3 nucleotides read TGTGCTAGTGGTCGGGAAGAGGGCTTCTATGGCTACACCTTC. Its translation is CASGREEGFYGYTF. Supplemented by reference TRBV12-5 and TRBJ1-2, the full variable domain reads DARVTQTPRHKVTEMGQEVTMRCQPILGHNTVFWYRQTMMQGLELLAYFRNRAPLDDSGMPKDRFSAEMPDATLATLKIQPSEPRDSAVYFCASGREEGFYGYTFGSGTRLTVV.

This chain joins TRBV2 and TRBJ2-7, with 10 bases aligning to TRBD1. Trimming removed 3 bases from V and 4 bases from J; junction bases left unmatched: 9. The CDR3 loop spans 16 amino acids. CDR1 and CDR2 from the germline V gene are SNHLY and FYNNEI. In nucleotides, the CDR3 is TGTGCCAGCAGTGACGACACCGGGACAGGGGTGTACGAGCAGTACTTC. Protein product: CASSDDTGTGVYEQYF.

The V gene is TRBV10-1, the J gene TRBJ2-1, with 8 bases aligning to TRBD2. J was trimmed by 8 bases and V by 2 bases; bases with no gene match: 11. CDR1 is WNHNN, CDR2 SYGVQD, per germline (reference sequence). The CDR3 loop spans 16 amino acids. CDR3 amino acids: CASSERPPGGVDEQFF. DNA of the CDR3: TGCGCCAGCAGTGAGAGACCCCCCGGGGGGGTGGATGAGCAGTTCTTC.